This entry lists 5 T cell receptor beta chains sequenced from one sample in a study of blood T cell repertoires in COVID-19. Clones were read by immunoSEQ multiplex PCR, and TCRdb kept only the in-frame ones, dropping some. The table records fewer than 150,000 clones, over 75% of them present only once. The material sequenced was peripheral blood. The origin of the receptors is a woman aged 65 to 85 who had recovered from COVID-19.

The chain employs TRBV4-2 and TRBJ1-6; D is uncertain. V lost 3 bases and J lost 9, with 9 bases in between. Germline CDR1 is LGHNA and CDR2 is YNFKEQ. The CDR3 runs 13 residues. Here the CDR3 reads CASSQTRGSPLHF. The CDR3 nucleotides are TGTGCCAGCAGCCAGACTCGGGGTTCACCCCTCCACTTT.

The CDR3 coding sequence is TGTGCCAGCAGTTTATGGAATACAGGGGGCTTTGGTTACGGTGGCTACACCTTC. Amino acids: CASSLWNTGGFGYGGYTF. This chain joins TRBV28 and TRBJ1-2; 9 bases agree with TRBD1. CDR1 MDHEN and CDR2 SYDVKM come from the germline V gene. Trimming removed 0 bases from V and 7 bases from J; junction bases left unmatched: 15. The CDR3 has 18 residues.

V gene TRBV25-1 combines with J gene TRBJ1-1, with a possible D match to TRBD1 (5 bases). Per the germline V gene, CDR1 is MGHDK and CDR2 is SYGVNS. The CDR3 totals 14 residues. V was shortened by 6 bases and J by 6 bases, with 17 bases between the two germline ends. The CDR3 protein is CASRGRLGRAEAFF. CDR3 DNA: TGTGCCAGCAGAGGACGCCTCGGCAGGGCTGAAGCTTTCTTT. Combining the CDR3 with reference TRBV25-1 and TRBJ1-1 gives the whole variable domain EADIYQTPRYLVIGTGKKITLECSQTMGHDKMYWYQQDPGMELHLIHYSYGVNSTEKGDLSSESTVSRIRTEHFPLTLESARPSHTSQYLCASRGRLGRAEAFFGQGTRLTVV.

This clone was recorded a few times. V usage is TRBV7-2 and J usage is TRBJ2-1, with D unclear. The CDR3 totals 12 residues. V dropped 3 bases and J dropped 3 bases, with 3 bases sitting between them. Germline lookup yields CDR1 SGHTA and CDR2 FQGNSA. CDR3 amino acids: CASSFSYNEQFF. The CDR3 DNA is TGTGCCAGCAGCTTTAGCTACAATGAGCAGTTCTTC.

DNA for the CDR3: TGTGCCACCAGTGATTTTCTAGCGGGAGACATAGATACGCAGTATTTT. This codes for CATSDFLAGDIDTQYF. The chain uses TRBV24-1 and TRBJ2-3; 10 nucleotides agree with TRBD2. The CDR3 is 16 amino acids. Germline trimming cut 1 base from V and 5 bases from J; bases unmatched to any gene: 5. Germline V gene data show CDR1 as KGHDR and CDR2 as SFDVKD.